These T cell receptor beta chains were read from a single sample in a study of blood T cell repertoires in COVID-19. Repertoires were generated with immunoSEQ multiplex PCR, while TCRdb's copy carries only in-frame clones and drops some. The data show hundreds of thousands of clones, with about 88% seen just once and approximately 1.7% held by the top ten. The source material was PBMCs or T cells enriched from blood (not recorded which). Receptors were obtained from a woman aged 50 to 60 who had recovered from COVID-19. Each CDR3 is given with its conserved first and last residue. A D gene is named only where the DNA matches it firmly. Part of the rows lack a size; the others show once, few, many or a class for expanded clones.

>TRBV27|.|TRBJ1-1|TRBD1
TGTGCCAGCAGTTTAACCGGGACAGGGGGCGCTCCCACTGAAGCTTTCTTT
CASSLTGTGGAPTEAFF
>TRBV18|once|TRBJ1-2|.
TGTGCCAGCTCCGGGACACTATATGGCTACACCTTC
CASSGTLYGYTF
>TRBV29-1|.|TRBJ2-7|.
TGCAGCGTTGATGGGGACAGGAGAGCGGGGGAGCAGTACTTC
CSVDGDRRAGEQYF
>TRBV5-8|.|TRBJ2-7|TRBD1
TGTGCCAGCAGCCAGGGACAGGGGATCGACGAGCAGTACTTC
CASSQGQGIDEQYF
>TRBV30|.|TRBJ2-7|TRBD1
TGTGCCTGGAGGATACAGGGGACCCTCGCTTCTGAGCAGTACTTC
CAWRIQGTLASEQYF
>TRBV2|once|TRBJ2-1|TRBD2
TGTGCCAGCAAACTCTTTAGCGGGAGCTCCTACAATGAGCAGTTCTTC
CASKLFSGSSYNEQFF
>TRBV28|.|TRBJ2-2|TRBD1
TGTGCCAGCAGTGACAGGGGATGGACCGGGGAGCTGTTTTTT
CASSDRGWTGELFF
>TRBV15|.|TRBJ2-7|TRBD2
TGTGCCACCAGCAAATTAGCGGGATCCCTCTCCTACGAGCAGTACTTC
CATSKLAGSLSYEQYF
>TRBV28|.|TRBJ2-3|TRBD2
TGTGCCAGCAGTATCCCCGGACTAGCTGACACAGATACGCAGTATTTT
CASSIPGLADTDTQYF
>TRBV28|.|TRBJ2-6|TRBD1
TGTGCCAGCAGTCCCACGCCCGGGACAGGGGCGGGGGGGGCCAACGTCCTGACTTTC
CASSPTPGTGAGGANVLTF
>TRBV29-1|.|TRBJ1-1|.
TGCAGCGTTCAAAAACAGGGCGACACTGAAGCTTTCTTT
CSVQKQGDTEAFF
>TRBV7-9|once|TRBJ1-4|.
TGTGCCAGCAGCTTTGGTTACCGGGGGGCGCAAACTAATGAAAAACTGTTTTTT
CASSFGYRGAQTNEKLFF
>TRBV6-5|.|TRBJ1-6|.
TGTGCCAGCAGGCCTCCGGAGTCACCCCTCCACTTT
CASRPPESPLHF
>TRBV19|.|TRBJ2-7|TRBD2
TGTGCCAGTAGTATAGATCTGCGGGAGGGCTACGAGCAGTACTTC
CASSIDLREGYEQYF
>TRBV24-1|.|TRBJ2-7|TRBD2
TGTGCCACCAGTGAGCAGACTAGCGGGGTGTACGAGCAGTACTTC
CATSEQTSGVYEQYF
>TRBV18|.|TRBJ2-1|TRBD1
TGTGCCAGCTCACCGGGGACAGGCTCCTACAATGAGCAGTTCTTC
CASSPGTGSYNEQFF
>TRBV2|.|TRBJ2-7|.
TGTGCCAGCAGCCCGACTAGCTACGAGCAGTACTTC
CASSPTSYEQYF
>TRBV6-5|once|TRBJ2-3|TRBD2
TGTGCCAGCAGTTACGGGCTAGCGGGAGGCACAGATACGCAGTATTTT
CASSYGLAGGTDTQYF
>TRBV30|.|TRBJ1-2|.
TGTGCCTGGGACAGTATACATGGCTACACCTTC
CAWDSIHGYTF
>TRBV12-3/TRBV12-4|.|TRBJ2-3|.
TGTGCCAGCAGTAAGTCCCGGTCCGATACGCAGTATTTT
CASSKSRSDTQYF
>TRBV3-1/TRBV3-2|.|TRBJ1-1|TRBD1
TGTGCCAGCAGCCAAGCAGGGGGCTACACTGAAGCTTTCTTT
CASSQAGGYTEAFF
>TRBV18|.|TRBJ2-2|.
TGTGCCAGCTCACCAATCGCACAGGGTACAACCGGGGAGCTGTTTTTT
CASSPIAQGTTGELFF
>TRBV10-3|.|TRBJ1-1|.
TGTGCCATCAGGCTGGACCGGGGAGCTTTCTTT
CAIRLDRGAFF
>TRBV18|.|TRBJ2-1|TRBD2
TGTGCCAGCTCACCACCGGCGGGAGTCAATGAGCAGTTCTTC
CASSPPAGVNEQFF
>TRBV29-1|.|TRBJ1-2|.
TGCAGCGTTGACCCGGCGGGGCAGGCTGGGGGCTACACCTTC
CSVDPAGQAGGYTF
>TRBV7-9|.|TRBJ1-6|.
TGTGCCAGCATGGAGACGGGGGGGGTTTCACCCCTCCACTTT
CASMETGGVSPLHF